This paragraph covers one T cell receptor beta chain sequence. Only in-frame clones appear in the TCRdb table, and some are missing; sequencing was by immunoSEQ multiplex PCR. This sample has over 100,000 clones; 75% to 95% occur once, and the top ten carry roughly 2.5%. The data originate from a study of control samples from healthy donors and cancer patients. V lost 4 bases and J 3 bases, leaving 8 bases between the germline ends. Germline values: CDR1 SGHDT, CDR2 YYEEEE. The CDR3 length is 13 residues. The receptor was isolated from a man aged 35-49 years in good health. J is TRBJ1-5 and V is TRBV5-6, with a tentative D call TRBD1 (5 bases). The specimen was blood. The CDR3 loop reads CASSSRDNQPQHF. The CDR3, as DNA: TGTGCCAGCAGCAGCAGGGACAATCAGCCCCAGCATTTT.